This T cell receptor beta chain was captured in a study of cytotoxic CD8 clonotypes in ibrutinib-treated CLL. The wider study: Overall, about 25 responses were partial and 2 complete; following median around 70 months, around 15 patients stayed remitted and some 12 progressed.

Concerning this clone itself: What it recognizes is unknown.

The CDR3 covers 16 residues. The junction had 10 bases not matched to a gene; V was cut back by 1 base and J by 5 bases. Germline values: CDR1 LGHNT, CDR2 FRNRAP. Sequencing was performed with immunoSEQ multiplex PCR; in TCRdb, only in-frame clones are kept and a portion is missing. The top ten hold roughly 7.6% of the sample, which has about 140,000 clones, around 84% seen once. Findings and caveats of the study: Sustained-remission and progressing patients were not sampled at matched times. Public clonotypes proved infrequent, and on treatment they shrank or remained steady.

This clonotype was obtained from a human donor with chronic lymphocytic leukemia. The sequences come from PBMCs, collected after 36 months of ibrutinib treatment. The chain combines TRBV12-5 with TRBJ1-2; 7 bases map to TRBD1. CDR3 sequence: CASGLDPDRAGYGYTF. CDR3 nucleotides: TGTGCTAGTGGTTTGGATCCCGACAGGGCCGGTTATGGCTACACCTTC. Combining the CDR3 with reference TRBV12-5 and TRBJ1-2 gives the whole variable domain DARVTQTPRHKVTEMGQEVTMRCQPILGHNTVFWYRQTMMQGLELLAYFRNRAPLDDSGMPKDRFSAEMPDATLATLKIQPSEPRDSAVYFCASGLDPDRAGYGYTFGSGTRLTVV.